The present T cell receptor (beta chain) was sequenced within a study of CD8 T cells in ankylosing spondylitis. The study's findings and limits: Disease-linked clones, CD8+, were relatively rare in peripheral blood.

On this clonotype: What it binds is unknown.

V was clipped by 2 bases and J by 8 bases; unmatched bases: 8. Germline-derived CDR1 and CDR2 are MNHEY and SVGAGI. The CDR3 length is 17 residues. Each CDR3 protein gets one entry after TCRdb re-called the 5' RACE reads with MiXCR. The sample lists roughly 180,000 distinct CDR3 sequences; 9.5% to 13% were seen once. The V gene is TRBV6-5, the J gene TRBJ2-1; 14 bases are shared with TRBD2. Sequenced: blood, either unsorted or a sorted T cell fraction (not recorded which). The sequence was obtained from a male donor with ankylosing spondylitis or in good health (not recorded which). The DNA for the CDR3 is TGTGCCAGCAGTTACGGGGGACTAGCGGGAGTGGGGGATGAGCAGTTCTTC. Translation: CASSYGGLAGVGDEQFF.